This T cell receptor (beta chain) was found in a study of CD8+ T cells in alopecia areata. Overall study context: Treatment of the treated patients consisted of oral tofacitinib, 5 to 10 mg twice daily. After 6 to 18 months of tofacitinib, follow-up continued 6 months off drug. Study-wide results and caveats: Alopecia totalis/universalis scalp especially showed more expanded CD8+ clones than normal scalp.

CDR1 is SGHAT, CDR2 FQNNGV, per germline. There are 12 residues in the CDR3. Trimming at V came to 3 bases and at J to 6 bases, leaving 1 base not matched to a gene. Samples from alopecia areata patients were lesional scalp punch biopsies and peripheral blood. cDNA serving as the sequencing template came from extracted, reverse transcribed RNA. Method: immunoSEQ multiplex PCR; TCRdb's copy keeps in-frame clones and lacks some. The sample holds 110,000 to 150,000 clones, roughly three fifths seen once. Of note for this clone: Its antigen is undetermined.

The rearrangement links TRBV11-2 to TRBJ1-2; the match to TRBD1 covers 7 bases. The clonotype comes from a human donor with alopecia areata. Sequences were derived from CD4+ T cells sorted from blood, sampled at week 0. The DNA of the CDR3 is TGTGCCAGCAGCTTCCAGGGGGATGGCTACACCTTC. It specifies CASSFQGDGYTF.